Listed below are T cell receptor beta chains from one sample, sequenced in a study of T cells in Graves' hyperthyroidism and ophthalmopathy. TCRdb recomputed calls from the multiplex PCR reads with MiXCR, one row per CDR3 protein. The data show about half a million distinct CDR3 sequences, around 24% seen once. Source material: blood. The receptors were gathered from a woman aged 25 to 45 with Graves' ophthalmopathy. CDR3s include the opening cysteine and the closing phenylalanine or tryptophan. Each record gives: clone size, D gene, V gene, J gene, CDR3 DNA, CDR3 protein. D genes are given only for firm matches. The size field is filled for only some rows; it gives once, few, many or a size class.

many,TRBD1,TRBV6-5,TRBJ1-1,TGTGCCAGCAGTTACTCCAACAGGGGTATGAACACTGAAGCTTTCTTT,CASSYSNRGMNTEAFF
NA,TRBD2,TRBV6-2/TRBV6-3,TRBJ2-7,TGTGCCAGCAGCTGGACTAGCGGGAGCGAGCAGTACTTC,CASSWTSGSEQYF
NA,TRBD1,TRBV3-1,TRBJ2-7,TGTGCCAGCAGCCAAGGGACAGGGCTAGACGAGCAGTACTTC,CASSQGTGLDEQYF
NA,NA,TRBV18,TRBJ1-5,TGTGCCAGCTCTTCTACCGGGCCCTCTGGTCAGCCCCAGCATTTT,CASSSTGPSGQPQHF
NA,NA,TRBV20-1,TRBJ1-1,TGCAGTGCTAGGTCAGGGCCCACCCGCTCGAACACTGAAGCTTTCTTT,CSARSGPTRSNTEAFF
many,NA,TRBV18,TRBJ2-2,TGTGCCAGCCAGGCCTCGAACACCGGGGAGCTGTTTTTT,CASQASNTGELFF
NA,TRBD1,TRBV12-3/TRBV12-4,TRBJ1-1,TGTGCCAGCAGGGACAGGACTGACACTGAAGCTTTCTTT,CASRDRTDTEAFF
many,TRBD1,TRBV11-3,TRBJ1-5,TGTGCCAGCAGCAAGGACAGGTATAGCAATCAGCCCCAGCATTTT,CASSKDRYSNQPQHF
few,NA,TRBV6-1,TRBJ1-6,TGTGCCAGCAGACCCTATGAGACAGCAGATAATTCACCCCTCCACTTT,CASRPYETADNSPLHF
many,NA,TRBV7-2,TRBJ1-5,TGTGCCAGCAGCTCGGTGGGTCAGCCCCAGCATTTT,CASSSVGQPQHF
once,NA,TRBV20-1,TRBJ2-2,TGCAGTGCTAGTTACGCGACCGGGGAGCTGTTTTTT,CSASYATGELFF
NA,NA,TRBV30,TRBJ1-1,TGTGCCTGGAGTTCCATTTTTGATGCTTTCTTT,CAWSSIFDAFF
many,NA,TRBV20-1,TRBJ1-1,TGCAGTGCTAGTACTGACGCGCGGAACACTGAAGCTTTCTTT,CSASTDARNTEAFF
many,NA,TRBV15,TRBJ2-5,TGTGCCACCAGCACGACATCTGGACAGAACCAAGAGACCCAGTACTTC,CATSTTSGQNQETQYF
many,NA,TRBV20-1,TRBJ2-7,TGCAGTGCTACCGACCCTGATTTCGCCATCGACGAGCAGTACTTC,CSATDPDFAIDEQYF
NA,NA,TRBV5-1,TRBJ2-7,TGCGCCAGCAGCCTCCAGAGCGAGCAGTACTTC,CASSLQSEQYF
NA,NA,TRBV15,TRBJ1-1,TGTGCCACCAGCAGTAGGCAGAACTCTTTGGGAGCTTTCTTT,CATSSRQNSLGAFF
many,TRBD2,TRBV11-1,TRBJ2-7,TGTGCCAGCAGCCCCACCACTGGCATAGCGGGGACCCCCTACGAGCAGTACTTC,CASSPTTGIAGTPYEQYF
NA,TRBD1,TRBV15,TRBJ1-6,TGTGCCACCAGCAAAGAGACAGGGAACAATTCACCCCTCCACTTT,CATSKETGNNSPLHF
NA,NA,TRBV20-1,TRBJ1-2,TGCAGTGCTAGGTTCGAAGAGGGCTATGGCTACACCTTC,CSARFEEGYGYTF
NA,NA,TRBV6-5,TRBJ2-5,TGTGCCAGCACTTACTCAAAACTCCTGCAAGAGACCCAGTACTTC,CASTYSKLLQETQYF
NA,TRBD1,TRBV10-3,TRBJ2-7,TGTGCCATCAGTGACACGACAGGGACCTACGAGCAGTACTTC,CAISDTTGTYEQYF
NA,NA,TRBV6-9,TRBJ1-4,TGTGCCAGCCGGGTTAATGAAAAACTGTTTTTT,CASRVNEKLFF
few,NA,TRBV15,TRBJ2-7,TGTGCCACCAGTCTCAACCAAGCCTACGAGCAGTACTTC,CATSLNQAYEQYF
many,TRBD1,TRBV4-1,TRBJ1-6,TGCGCCAGCAGCTATATCCCGACAGGGGGCAATTCACCCCTCCACTTT,CASSYIPTGGNSPLHF
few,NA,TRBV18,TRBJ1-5,TGTGCCAGCTCACCTGTGGCGGCTACTAATCAGCCCCAGCATTTT,CASSPVAATNQPQHF
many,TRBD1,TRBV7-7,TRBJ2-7,TGTGCTAGCAGCGCGGACAGGGGACACGAGCAGTACTTC,CASSADRGHEQYF
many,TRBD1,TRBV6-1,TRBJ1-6,TGTGCCAGCAGTGGGGGACAGGGGTTTATCGGGCCCTATAATTCACCCCTCCACTTT,CASSGGQGFIGPYNSPLHF
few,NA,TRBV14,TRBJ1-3,TGTGCCAGCAGCCAAGATAGGCCAGGCTCTGGAAACACCATATATTTT,CASSQDRPGSGNTIYF
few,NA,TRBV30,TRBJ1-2,TGTGCCTGGAACGGGGGCACGTATGGCTACACCTTC,CAWNGGTYGYTF
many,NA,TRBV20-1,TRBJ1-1,TGCAGTGCAAAGGACAGACGCATGAACACTGAAGCTTTCTTT,CSAKDRRMNTEAFF
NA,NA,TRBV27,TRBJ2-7,TGTGCCAGCAGTTTATTTTCCGATTCGCCAAACGAGCAGTACTTC,CASSLFSDSPNEQYF
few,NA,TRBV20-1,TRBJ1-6,TGCAGTGCTAGAGGCAGGGGCAATTCACCCCTCCACTTT,CSARGRGNSPLHF
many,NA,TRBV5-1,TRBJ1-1,TGCGCCAGCAGCTTCCTATTGGGGAGGCACACTGAAGCTTTCTTT,CASSFLLGRHTEAFF
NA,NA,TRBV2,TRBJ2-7,TGTGCCAGCAAAAGTACCGGAGGTTACGAGCAGTACTTC,CASKSTGGYEQYF
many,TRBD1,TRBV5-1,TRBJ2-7,TGCGCCAGCAGCTTGGGCCGGGGACAGGGTTACGAGCAGTACTTC,CASSLGRGQGYEQYF
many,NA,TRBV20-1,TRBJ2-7,TGCAGTGCTAGAGATCTTGGCAAGGGAGTCCACGAGCAGTACTTC,CSARDLGKGVHEQYF
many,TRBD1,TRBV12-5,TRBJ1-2,TGTGCTAGTGGTCCGGACAGGGCGGACTATAGCTACACCTTC,CASGPDRADYSYTF
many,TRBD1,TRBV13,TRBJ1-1,TGTGCCAGCAGTTCCCGTGCGGACAGGGGGTTTATTACTGAAGCTTTCTTT,CASSSRADRGFITEAFF
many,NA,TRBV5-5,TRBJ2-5,TGTGCCAGCAGCTTGACAAGAGAATTTCTTCAAGAGACCCAGTACTTC,CASSLTREFLQETQYF
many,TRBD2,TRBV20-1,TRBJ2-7,TGCAGTGCCAACCCGGGACTAGCGGGGGTGAAGACCTACGAGCAGTACTTC,CSANPGLAGVKTYEQYF
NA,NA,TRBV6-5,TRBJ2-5,TGTGCCAGCAGTTACTCAGGCCGGGGGACTCGCCAAGAGACCAAGTACTTC,CASSYSGRGTRQETKYF
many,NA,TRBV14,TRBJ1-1,TGTGCCAGCAGCCAAGATTTGGGGGGTCTTTATGAAGCTTTCTTT,CASSQDLGGLYEAFF
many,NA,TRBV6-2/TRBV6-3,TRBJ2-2,TGTGCCAGCATTCGGAACGGTAACACCGGGGAGCTGTTTTTT,CASIRNGNTGELFF
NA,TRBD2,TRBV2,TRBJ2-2,TGTGCCAGCGGGACGGGAGGGCCGAGGACCGGGGAGCTGTTTTTT,CASGTGGPRTGELFF
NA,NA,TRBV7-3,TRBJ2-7,TGTGCCAGCAGCGCTCAACCTTACTACGAGCAGTACTTC,CASSAQPYYEQYF
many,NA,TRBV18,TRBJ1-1,TGTGCCAGCTCACTAACTGGCTCGACGAACACTGAAGCTTTCTTT,CASSLTGSTNTEAFF
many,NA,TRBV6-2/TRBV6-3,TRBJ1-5,TGTGCCAGCAGCCCCCAGGGTTATAGCAATCAGCCCCAGCATTTT,CASSPQGYSNQPQHF
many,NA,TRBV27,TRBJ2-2,TGTGCCAGCAGTCTGGGGGCACACACCGGGGAGCTGTTTTTT,CASSLGAHTGELFF
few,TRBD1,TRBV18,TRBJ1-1,TGTGCCAGCTCACCAGGGACAGGGGCCCTGAACACTGAAGCTCTCTTT,CASSPGTGALNTEALF
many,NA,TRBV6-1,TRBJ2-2,TGTGCCAGCAGTCAGATGGGGAACACCGGGGAGCTGTTTTTT,CASSQMGNTGELFF
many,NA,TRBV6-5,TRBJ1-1,TGTGCCAGCAGTTATAAGGGGACCACTGAAGCTTTCTTT,CASSYKGTTEAFF
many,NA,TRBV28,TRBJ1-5,TGTGCCAGCAGCAAGCACGGGAGGGGCTACTCCCAGCCCCAGCATTTT,CASSKHGRGYSQPQHF
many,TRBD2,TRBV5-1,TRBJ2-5,TGTGCTAGCAGCTTAGCGGGCCAACAAGAGACCCAGTACTTC,CASSLAGQQETQYF
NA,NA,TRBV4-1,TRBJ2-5,TGCGCCAGCAGCCAAGAGCCAGCACAAGAGACCCAGTACTTC,CASSQEPAQETQYF
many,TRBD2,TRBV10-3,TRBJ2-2,TGTGCCATCAGTGCCAGGACTAGCGGGGGACGCACCGGGGAGCTGTTTTTT,CAISARTSGGRTGELFF